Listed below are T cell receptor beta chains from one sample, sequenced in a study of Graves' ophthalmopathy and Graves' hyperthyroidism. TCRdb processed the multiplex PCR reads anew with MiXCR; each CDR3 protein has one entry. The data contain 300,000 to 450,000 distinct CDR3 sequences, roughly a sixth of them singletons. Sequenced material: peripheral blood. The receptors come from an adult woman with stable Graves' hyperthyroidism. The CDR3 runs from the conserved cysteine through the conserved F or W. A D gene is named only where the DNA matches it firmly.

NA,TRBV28,CATLNPGSYEQYF
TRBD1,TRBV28,CASKFGGQGEHQPQHF
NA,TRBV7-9,CASSLPSTGNYEQYF
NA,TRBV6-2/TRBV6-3,CASSYFGSSYEQYF
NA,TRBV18,CASSPISTGNEQYF
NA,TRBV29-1,CSVESSAGRESGELFF
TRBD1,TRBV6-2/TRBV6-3,CASSFTWDRPIREQETQYF
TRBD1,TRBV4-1,CASSRPGQDYGYTF
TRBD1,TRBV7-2,CASSSGQGSIYEQYF
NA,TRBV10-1,CASSEGPAYGYTF
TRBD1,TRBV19,CASSIGTGLAKNEGYTF
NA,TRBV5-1,CASSAGGGSYEQYF
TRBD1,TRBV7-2,CASSLTGTAYYEQYF
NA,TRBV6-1,CASSEVRGTNQETQYF
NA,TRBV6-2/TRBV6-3,CASITAANTDTQYF
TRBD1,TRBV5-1,CASSLTGTGADEQYF
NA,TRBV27,CASKVAEFQETQYF
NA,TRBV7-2,CASSRGALNYGYTF
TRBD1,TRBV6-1,CASTRSGTEDGYTF
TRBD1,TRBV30,CAWIQGAQETQYF
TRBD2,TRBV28,CASKGEAGGPRSYEQYF
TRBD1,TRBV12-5,CASVPDRGSQETQYF
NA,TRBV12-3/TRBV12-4,CASSYDSHQPQHF
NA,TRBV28,CASSSGFDYGYTF
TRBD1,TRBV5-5,CASSSEADRVFWPQHF
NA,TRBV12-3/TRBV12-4,CASSRGTGNSGGYTF
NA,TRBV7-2,CASSSQGNNQPQHF
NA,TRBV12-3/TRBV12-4,CASKSASGQETKYF